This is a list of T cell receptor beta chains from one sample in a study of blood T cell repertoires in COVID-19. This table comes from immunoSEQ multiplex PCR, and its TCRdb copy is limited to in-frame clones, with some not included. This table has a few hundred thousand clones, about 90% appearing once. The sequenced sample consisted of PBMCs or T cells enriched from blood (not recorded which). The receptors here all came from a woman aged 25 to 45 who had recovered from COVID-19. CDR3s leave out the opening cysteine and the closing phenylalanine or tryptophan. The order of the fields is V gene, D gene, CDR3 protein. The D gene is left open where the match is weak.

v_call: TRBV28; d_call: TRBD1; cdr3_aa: ASSLPTDRASFNGYT
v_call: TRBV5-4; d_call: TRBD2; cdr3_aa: ASSSGVLGGGETQY
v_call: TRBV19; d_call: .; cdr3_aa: ASSKGRFDEKLF
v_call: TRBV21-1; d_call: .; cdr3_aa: ASSNHPGTPWRHEQY
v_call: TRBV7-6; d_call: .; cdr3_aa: ASSLDRAETQY
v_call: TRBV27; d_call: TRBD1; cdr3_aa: ASSFAGGVGAF
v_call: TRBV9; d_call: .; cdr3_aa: ASSDRVSDEQF
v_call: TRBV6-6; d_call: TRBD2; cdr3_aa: ASSLLAGGPVTDTQY
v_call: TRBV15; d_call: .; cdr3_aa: ATSRGSGESPLH
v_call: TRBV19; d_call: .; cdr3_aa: ASSRGWGQSAF
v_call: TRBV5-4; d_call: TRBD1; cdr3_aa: ASNLQGTGANVLT
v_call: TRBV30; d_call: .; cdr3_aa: AWSADSGWGNTIY
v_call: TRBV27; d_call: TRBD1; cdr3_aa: ASSPTSGTVSSYEQY
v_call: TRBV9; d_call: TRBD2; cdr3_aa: ASSVLAGGSNTGELF
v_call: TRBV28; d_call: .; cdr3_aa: ASSSGEGVREQY
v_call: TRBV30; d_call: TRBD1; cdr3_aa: AWSEAGTGVSPLH
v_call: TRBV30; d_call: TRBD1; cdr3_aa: ATSGGLNEKLF
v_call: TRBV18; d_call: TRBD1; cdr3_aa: ASSPGQAQNQPQH
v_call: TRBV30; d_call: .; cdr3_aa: AWTGPSGANVLT
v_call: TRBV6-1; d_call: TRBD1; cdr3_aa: ASSDLSGTGSTEAF
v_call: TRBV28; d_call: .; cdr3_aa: ASTPLTPSSYEQY